This is a list of T cell receptor beta chains from one sample in a study of T-cell reconstitution after alpha-beta-depleted transplantation in children. TCRdb ran MiXCR on the PCR reads and lists one entry per CDR3 protein. The sample has approximately 980,000 distinct CDR3 sequences; about 29% are singletons. The sample consisted of PBMCs, mostly from graft donor cells, taken 360 days after TCRalphabeta/CD19-depleted stem cell transplant. The source is a boy in the first two years of life who had a stem cell transplant for SCID, so the T cells may come from the graft donor. Each CDR3 is given without its conserved first and last residue. Size values are once, few and many counts, or a class for expanded clones, and some rows have none.

TRBJ2-1 | 14 | - | TRBV3-1 | ASSQWSGGARSEQF
TRBJ2-4 | 14 | few | TRBV28 | ASSPPSTGGLDIQY
TRBJ2-5 | 12 | - | TRBV5-1 | ASSWGQGRETQY
TRBJ2-1 | 11 | few | TRBV4-1 | ASSPQGDNEQF
TRBJ2-1 | 15 | - | TRBV9 | ASSVEASVVAYNEQF
TRBJ1-1 | 13 | - | TRBV6-5 | ASSYSREWAPEAF
TRBJ2-2 | 13 | few | TRBV4-1 | ASSQVPRSAGELF
TRBJ2-3 | 14 | many | TRBV4-1 | ASSQDPGVSTDTQY
TRBJ2-1 | 13 | - | TRBV27 | ASSFGTGVSSEQF
TRBJ2-7 | 9 | - | TRBV7-9 | ASSLNTEQY
TRBJ2-6 | 14 | - | TRBV9 | ASSKGSGSGANVLT
TRBJ1-5 | 9 | - | TRBV20-1 | SASQDQPQH
TRBJ2-1 | 12 | once | TRBV4-1 | AGPGREGFGGQF
TRBJ1-2 | 15 | - | TRBV27 | ASSLGGPGQGANGYT
TRBJ2-5 | 13 | - | TRBV11-2 | ASSLEGTRQETQY
TRBJ2-3 | 13 | - | TRBV7-6 | ASSLADGITDTQY
TRBJ1-1 | 12 | few | TRBV4-1 | ASSQVPGGTEAF
TRBJ2-7 | 10 | few | TRBV20-1 | SATDRGHEQY
TRBJ1-1 | 10 | few | TRBV2 | ASLRDGAEAF
TRBJ2-1 | 12 | few | TRBV27 | ASSRPGWYNEQF
TRBJ1-2 | 15 | - | TRBV27 | ASSLMAGTTGNYGYT
TRBJ1-6 | 12 | - | TRBV7-2 | ASSLQLGNSPLH
TRBJ2-5 | 12 | few | TRBV5-1 | ASSLPSGEETQY
TRBJ2-7 | 12 | few | TRBV12-3/TRBV12-4 | ASSSPGTAYEQY
TRBJ2-3 | 12 | - | TRBV27 | ASRLAGGSNTQY
TRBJ2-3 | 15 | - | TRBV4-1 | ASSQRTTREKADTQY
TRBJ2-1 | 13 | few | TRBV11-2 | ASSLGSGGWNEQF
TRBJ2-2 | 14 | few | TRBV5-1 | ASSFSGPVPTGELF